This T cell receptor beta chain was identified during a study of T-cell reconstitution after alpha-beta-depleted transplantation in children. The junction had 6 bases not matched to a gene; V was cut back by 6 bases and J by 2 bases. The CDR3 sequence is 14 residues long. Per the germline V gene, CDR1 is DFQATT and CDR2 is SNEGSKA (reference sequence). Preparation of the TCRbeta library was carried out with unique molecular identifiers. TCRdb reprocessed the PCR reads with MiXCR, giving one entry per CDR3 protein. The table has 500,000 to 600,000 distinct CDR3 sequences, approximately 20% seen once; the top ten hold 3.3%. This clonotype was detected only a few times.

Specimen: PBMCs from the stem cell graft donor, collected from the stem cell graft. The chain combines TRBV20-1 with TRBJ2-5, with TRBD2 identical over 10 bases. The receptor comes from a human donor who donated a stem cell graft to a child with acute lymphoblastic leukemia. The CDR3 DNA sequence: TGCAGTGCCCCACTAGCGGGAAGGCAAGAGACCCAGTACTTC. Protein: CSAPLAGRQETQYF.